This T cell receptor beta chain was sequenced in a study of blood T cell repertoires in COVID-19. Study as a whole: The United States, Italy and Spain provided the acute and convalescent COVID-19 samples. T cells, B-cell-depleted T cells, or PBMCs provided the cDNA or gDNA that served as material.

The authors' processing: By means of reference gene primer amplification, nucleated cell counts were estimated. Clones were sequenced by immunoSEQ multiplex PCR, and TCRdb holds only the in-frame ones, with some missing. The DNA gave D and trimming, while V, J and clone size come from that table. The sample yields 250,000 to 300,000 clones, 70% to 90% seen once. Trimming cost V 5 bases and J 2 bases, with 15 bases left between them. CDR1 is SGHVS and CDR2 is FQNEAQ in the germline V gene. The CDR3 sequence is 16 residues long. This chain uses TRBV7-8 with TRBJ1-4; possibly TRBD1 for D (6 bases). The sample consisted of peripheral blood. This receptor was obtained from a man between 60 and 75 years old who had recovered from COVID-19. Here the CDR3 DNA reads TGTGCCAGCAGCCGGAGGGGGGGTGCCACTAATGAAAAACTGTTTTTT. This encodes CASSRRGGATNEKLFF.